The 6 T cell receptor beta chains below come from one sample, sequenced in a study of blood T cell repertoires in COVID-19. This table comes from immunoSEQ multiplex PCR, and its TCRdb copy is limited to in-frame clones, with some not included. The sample has approximately 65,000 clones, about 88% seen once. The sample was peripheral blood. The receptors derive from a woman aged 45-59 years with active COVID-19.

The J gene is TRBJ2-2, the V gene TRBV5-8; 10 positions match TRBD1. Trimming removed 0 bases from V and 4 bases from J; junction bases left unmatched: 3. Germline assignment: CDR1 SGHTS and CDR2 YDEGEE. The CDR3 covers 16 residues. The CDR3 sequence: CASSLVDRGATGELFF. CDR3 sequence (DNA): TGTGCCAGCAGCTTGGTGGACAGGGGGGCCACCGGGGAGCTGTTTTTT.

This clone was recorded many times. The chain links TRBV27 to TRBJ2-7; D possibly corresponds to TRBD2 (6 bases). The CDR3 has 14 amino acids. Trimming shortened V by 6 bases and J by 6 bases, and 18 bases separated the two germline ends. The V gene's germline CDR1 is MNHEY and CDR2 SMNVEV (reference sequence). CDR3 region: CASSLDRGLSEQYF. The CDR3 region has the DNA TGTGCCAGCAGCCTGGATAGGGGACTCTCCGAGCAGTACTTC.

This clone has a handful of counts. CDR3 sequence (DNA): TGTGCCTGGAGGCGACAGGGAAGCCACGAGCAGTACTTC. Translation: CAWRRQGSHEQYF. The V gene is TRBV30, the J gene TRBJ2-7; 7 bases agree with TRBD1. With V trimmed by 3 bases and J by 5 bases, 7 bases remained unmatched. CDR1 is GTSNPN and CDR2 is SVGIG in the germline V gene (reference sequence). There are 13 residues in the CDR3.

The chain uses TRBV10-3 and TRBJ1-5; 7 bases agree with TRBD1. The CDR3 consists of 15 residues. Germline V lookup: CDR1 ENHRY, CDR2 SYGVKD. The V segment lost 2 bases and the J segment 0 bases; nucleotides outside the gene matches: 1. CDR3 region: CAISEGQDSNQPQHF. The CDR3 nucleotides read TGTGCCATCAGTGAGGGACAGGATAGCAATCAGCCCCAGCATTTT.

The rearrangement joins TRBV20-1 to TRBJ1-2; a weak D match, TRBD1 (6 bases). Germline CDR1 reads DFQATT; CDR2 reads SNEGSKA (reference sequence). V was pared by 4 bases and J by 8 bases, with 11 bases between. The CDR3 contains 11 residues. DNA for the CDR3: TGCAGTGCTATGCCGGGGGGCGGCTACACCTTC. It yields the protein CSAMPGGGYTF.

The gene calls are TRBV3-1 (or the pseudogene TRBV3-2) and TRBJ2-1; D uncertain. The CDR3 runs to 12 residues. V was shortened by 5 bases and J by 5 bases, with 7 bases between the two germline ends. The germline V gene encodes CDR1 LGHDT and CDR2 YNNKEL (reference sequence). The CDR3 sequence: CASSKLHNEQFF. The CDR3 DNA sequence: TGTGCCAGCAGCAAACTCCACAATGAGCAGTTCTTC.